These T cell receptor beta chains were read from a single sample in a study of blood T cell repertoires in COVID-19. Assay: immunoSEQ multiplex PCR; the TCRdb copy retains only in-frame clones and omits some. Of 150,000 or so clones listed, roughly 80% are singletons. Material for sequencing was peripheral blood. These receptors all stem from a woman aged 80 or older with acute or convalescent COVID-19. The CDR3 runs from the conserved cysteine through the conserved F or W. Fields, in order: J gene, D gene, V gene, clone size, CDR3 protein, CDR3 DNA. A D gene is named only where the DNA matches it firmly. Only part of the rows carry a size: once, few, many, or a class if the clone is expanded.

j_gene: TRBJ2-1
d_gene: .
v_gene: TRBV12-5
abundance: .
CDR3aa: CASGLSKDRDNEQFF
CDR3nt: TGTGCTAGTGGTTTGTCGAAAGACAGAGACAATGAGCAGTTCTTC

j_gene: TRBJ1-5
d_gene: TRBD1
v_gene: TRBV19
abundance: .
CDR3aa: CASSGTGDRNQPQHF
CDR3nt: TGTGCCAGTAGTGGCACAGGGGACCGCAATCAGCCCCAGCATTTT

j_gene: TRBJ1-4
d_gene: .
v_gene: TRBV20-1
abundance: .
CDR3aa: CSASLTEKLFF
CDR3nt: TGCAGTGCTTCCCTAACTGAAAAACTGTTTTTT

j_gene: TRBJ1-2
d_gene: .
v_gene: TRBV19
abundance: .
CDR3aa: CASSIEGQANYGYTF
CDR3nt: TGTGCCAGTAGTATAGAGGGTCAGGCTAACTATGGCTACACCTTC

j_gene: TRBJ1-6
d_gene: .
v_gene: TRBV19
abundance: .
CDR3aa: CASSAYGGQGIPLHF
CDR3nt: TGTGCCAGTAGTGCCTACGGGGGGCAGGGAATACCCCTCCACTTT

j_gene: TRBJ1-3
d_gene: .
v_gene: TRBV9
abundance: .
CDR3aa: CASSVNQDAGPGNTIYF
CDR3nt: TGTGCCAGCAGCGTAAATCAGGACGCGGGGCCTGGAAACACCATATATTTT

j_gene: TRBJ1-2
d_gene: .
v_gene: TRBV27
abundance: .
CDR3aa: CASSFNPWAYGYTF
CDR3nt: TGTGCCAGCAGTTTCAACCCCTGGGCCTATGGCTACACCTTC

j_gene: TRBJ1-5
d_gene: .
v_gene: TRBV9
abundance: .
CDR3aa: CASSASGNQPQHF
CDR3nt: TGTGCCAGCAGCGCCTCCGGCAATCAGCCCCAGCATTTT

j_gene: TRBJ2-1
d_gene: TRBD1
v_gene: TRBV5-4
abundance: few
CDR3aa: CASSLKTGDTAMEQFF
CDR3nt: TGTGCCAGCAGCTTGAAGACAGGGGACACAGCTATGGAGCAGTTCTTC

j_gene: TRBJ1-6
d_gene: .
v_gene: TRBV5-4
abundance: .
CDR3aa: CASSLKSSDSPLHF
CDR3nt: TGTGCCAGCAGCTTGAAATCGTCCGATTCACCCCTCCACTTT

j_gene: TRBJ2-5
d_gene: TRBD1
v_gene: TRBV2
abundance: once
CDR3aa: CASRPGQVTQETQYF
CDR3nt: TGTGCCAGCAGGCCGGGACAGGTAACTCAAGAGACCCAGTACTTC

j_gene: TRBJ1-1
d_gene: .
v_gene: TRBV24-1
abundance: few
CDR3aa: CATRREQNTEAFF
CDR3nt: TGTGCCACCAGACGGGAGCAGAACACTGAAGCTTTCTTT

j_gene: TRBJ2-5
d_gene: .
v_gene: TRBV3-1/TRBV3-2
abundance: .
CDR3aa: CASSQSGQATQYF
CDR3nt: TGTGCCAGCAGCCAATCAGGCCAAGCGACCCAGTACTTC

j_gene: TRBJ1-1
d_gene: TRBD1
v_gene: TRBV6-4
abundance: .
CDR3aa: CASRDREFTEAFF
CDR3nt: TGTGCCAGCCGGGACAGGGAATTTACTGAAGCTTTCTTT

j_gene: TRBJ2-3
d_gene: TRBD2
v_gene: TRBV30
abundance: .
CDR3aa: CAWTAGTTDTDTQYF
CDR3nt: TGTGCCTGGACCGCAGGGACTACAGACACAGATACGCAGTATTTT

j_gene: TRBJ1-6
d_gene: TRBD1
v_gene: TRBV5-1
abundance: .
CDR3aa: CASSPTPGTGWSSPLHF
CDR3nt: TGCGCCAGCAGCCCAACCCCCGGGACAGGGTGGAGCTCACCCCTCCACTTT

j_gene: TRBJ2-7
d_gene: TRBD2
v_gene: TRBV18
abundance: few
CDR3aa: CASSPRLAGATYEQYF
CDR3nt: TGTGCCAGCTCACCACGGCTAGCGGGGGCCACCTACGAGCAGTACTTC

j_gene: TRBJ2-7
d_gene: .
v_gene: TRBV25-1
abundance: .
CDR3aa: CASSYSGTYSYEQYF
CDR3nt: TGTGCCAGCAGTTATTCTGGGACATACTCCTACGAGCAGTACTTC

j_gene: TRBJ2-7
d_gene: .
v_gene: TRBV5-1
abundance: .
CDR3aa: CASSLGGGSYEQYF
CDR3nt: TGCGCCAGCAGCTTGGGAGGAGGATCCTACGAGCAGTACTTC

j_gene: TRBJ1-1
d_gene: TRBD1
v_gene: TRBV6-5
abundance: .
CDR3aa: CASIWDSLNTEAFF
CDR3nt: TGTGCCAGCATTTGGGACAGCCTGAACACTGAAGCTTTCTTT

j_gene: TRBJ2-1
d_gene: TRBD2
v_gene: TRBV3-1/TRBV3-2
abundance: .
CDR3aa: CASSQSGGIQFF
CDR3nt: TGTGCCAGCAGCCAAAGCGGGGGGATCCAGTTCTTC

j_gene: TRBJ2-5
d_gene: .
v_gene: TRBV27
abundance: few
CDR3aa: CASSLSFRGQETQYF
CDR3nt: TGTGCCAGCAGTTTGAGCTTCCGCGGACAAGAGACCCAGTACTTC

j_gene: TRBJ2-1
d_gene: TRBD1
v_gene: TRBV15
abundance: .
CDR3aa: CATSVHRGSWEQFF
CDR3nt: TGTGCCACCAGCGTACACAGGGGTTCGTGGGAGCAGTTCTTC

j_gene: TRBJ1-5
d_gene: .
v_gene: TRBV5-1
abundance: .
CDR3aa: CASSPTGGGANQPQHF
CDR3nt: TGCGCCAGCAGCCCGACCGGGGGGGGCGCGAATCAGCCCCAGCATTTT

j_gene: TRBJ1-2
d_gene: TRBD1
v_gene: TRBV5-1
abundance: .
CDR3aa: CASSPTGEGYGYTF
CDR3nt: TGCGCCAGCAGCCCTACAGGGGAAGGCTATGGCTACACCTTC

j_gene: TRBJ2-7
d_gene: .
v_gene: TRBV6-6
abundance: .
CDR3aa: CASSSSVSSYEQYF
CDR3nt: TGTGCCAGCAGTTCTAGCGTCAGCTCCTACGAGCAGTACTTC

j_gene: TRBJ1-4
d_gene: TRBD1
v_gene: TRBV7-8
abundance: .
CDR3aa: CASSLQGVGEKLFF
CDR3nt: TGTGCCAGCAGCTTACAGGGGGTCGGTGAAAAACTGTTTTTT

j_gene: TRBJ2-1
d_gene: .
v_gene: TRBV24-1
abundance: .
CDR3aa: CATSDPGSSYNEQFF
CDR3nt: TGTGCCACCAGTGATCCGGGGTCCTCCTACAATGAGCAGTTCTTC

j_gene: TRBJ1-6
d_gene: TRBD1
v_gene: TRBV27
abundance: .
CDR3aa: CASSARTGPNSPLHF
CDR3nt: TGTGCCAGCAGTGCTAGGACAGGGCCTAATTCACCCCTCCACTTT

j_gene: TRBJ2-2
d_gene: TRBD2
v_gene: TRBV28
abundance: few
CDR3aa: CASSFGPAGAASTGELFF
CDR3nt: TGTGCCAGCAGTTTCGGGCCAGCGGGGGCCGCCAGCACCGGGGAGCTGTTTTTT

j_gene: TRBJ2-1
d_gene: .
v_gene: TRBV19
abundance: few
CDR3aa: CASSIGPRPSYNEQFF
CDR3nt: TGTGCCAGTAGTATAGGTCCGCGGCCCTCCTACAATGAGCAGTTCTTC

j_gene: TRBJ2-3
d_gene: TRBD2
v_gene: TRBV9
abundance: .
CDR3aa: CASSFAGGRTDTQYF
CDR3nt: TGTGCCAGCTCCTTCGCGGGGGGCCGCACAGATACGCAGTATTTT

j_gene: TRBJ2-7
d_gene: .
v_gene: TRBV5-5
abundance: .
CDR3aa: CASSLLPHEQYF
CDR3nt: TGTGCCAGCAGCTTGCTCCCCCACGAGCAGTACTTC

j_gene: TRBJ1-5
d_gene: TRBD1
v_gene: TRBV5-1
abundance: .
CDR3aa: CASSLAGQGSEPQHF
CDR3nt: TGCGCCAGCAGCTTGGCAGGACAGGGTTCTGAGCCCCAGCATTTT

j_gene: TRBJ2-4
d_gene: TRBD1
v_gene: TRBV4-3
abundance: .
CDR3aa: CASSQGGQGIAKNIQYF
CDR3nt: TGCGCCAGCAGCCAAGGGGGACAGGGAATAGCCAAAAACATTCAGTACTTC

j_gene: TRBJ1-2
d_gene: .
v_gene: TRBV20-1
abundance: .
CDR3aa: CSASSGNYGYTF
CDR3nt: TGCAGTGCTAGTAGCGGGAACTATGGCTACACCTTC

j_gene: TRBJ1-1
d_gene: .
v_gene: TRBV19
abundance: .
CDR3aa: CASRGAGEAFF
CDR3nt: TGTGCCTCCCGGGGGGCAGGTGAAGCTTTCTTT

j_gene: TRBJ1-4
d_gene: .
v_gene: TRBV7-9
abundance: .
CDR3aa: CASSLAAGKPEKLFF
CDR3nt: TGTGCCAGCAGCTTAGCGGCAGGGAAACCTGAAAAACTGTTTTTT

j_gene: TRBJ2-7
d_gene: TRBD2
v_gene: TRBV5-4
abundance: .
CDR3aa: CASSPGGQSYEQYF
CDR3nt: TGTGCCAGCAGCCCGGGGGGGCAGAGCTACGAGCAGTACTTC

j_gene: TRBJ2-3
d_gene: .
v_gene: TRBV7-3
abundance: .
CDR3aa: CASSPRLRADTQYF
CDR3nt: TGTGCCAGCAGCCCTAGGCTTCGCGCAGATACGCAGTATTTT

j_gene: TRBJ2-1
d_gene: TRBD1
v_gene: TRBV6-5
abundance: .
CDR3aa: CASRWTGMGNEQFF
CDR3nt: TGTGCCAGCAGGTGGACAGGGATGGGGAATGAGCAGTTCTTC

j_gene: TRBJ2-5
d_gene: .
v_gene: TRBV29-1
abundance: .
CDR3aa: CSVGDYQETQYF
CDR3nt: TGCAGCGTAGGGGACTACCAAGAGACCCAGTACTTC

j_gene: TRBJ1-4
d_gene: .
v_gene: TRBV7-6
abundance: .
CDR3aa: CASSTVTESFNEKLFF
CDR3nt: TGTGCCAGCAGCACCGTGACAGAGTCGTTTAATGAAAAACTGTTTTTT

j_gene: TRBJ2-7
d_gene: .
v_gene: TRBV10-1
abundance: .
CDR3aa: CASSRGGSKDEQYF
CDR3nt: TGCGCCAGCTCAAGGGGGGGGTCGAAGGACGAGCAGTACTTC

j_gene: TRBJ2-2
d_gene: .
v_gene: TRBV29-1
abundance: .
CDR3aa: CSVGLGAGELFF
CDR3nt: TGCAGCGTGGGGCTTGGCGCCGGGGAGCTGTTTTTT

j_gene: TRBJ1-2
d_gene: .
v_gene: TRBV15
abundance: .
CDR3aa: CATSRVAGHADYGYTF
CDR3nt: TGTGCCACCAGCAGAGTAGCCGGACATGCGGACTATGGCTACACCTTC

j_gene: TRBJ2-5
d_gene: TRBD1
v_gene: TRBV5-8
abundance: .
CDR3aa: CASSFGQGGSQETQYF
CDR3nt: TGTGCCAGCAGCTTTGGACAGGGAGGATCCCAAGAGACCCAGTACTTC

j_gene: TRBJ2-2
d_gene: .
v_gene: TRBV10-3
abundance: .
CDR3aa: CAIRAGIISGELFF
CDR3nt: TGTGCCATCCGGGCAGGGATAATATCCGGGGAGCTGTTTTTT

j_gene: TRBJ1-2
d_gene: .
v_gene: TRBV7-3
abundance: .
CDR3aa: CASSSTVYGYTF
CDR3nt: TGTGCCAGCAGCTCGACAGTCTATGGCTACACCTTC

j_gene: TRBJ2-2
d_gene: TRBD2
v_gene: TRBV3-1/TRBV3-2
abundance: many
CDR3aa: CASSQARFSGGPRAGNTGELFF
CDR3nt: TGTGCCAGCAGCCAAGCTCGTTTTAGCGGGGGGCCAAGGGCCGGAAACACCGGGGAGCTGTTTTTT

j_gene: TRBJ1-2
d_gene: .
v_gene: TRBV18
abundance: .
CDR3aa: CASSPRQTGYGYTF
CDR3nt: TGTGCCAGCTCACCACGGCAGACAGGCTATGGCTACACCTTC

j_gene: TRBJ1-3
d_gene: .
v_gene: TRBV3-1/TRBV3-2
abundance: .
CDR3aa: CASSQDPYENTIYF
CDR3nt: TGTGCCAGCAGCCAAGACCCATACGAGAACACCATATATTTT

j_gene: TRBJ1-5
d_gene: TRBD1
v_gene: TRBV4-3
abundance: .
CDR3aa: CASSQERDRGQHF
CDR3nt: TGCGCCAGCAGCCAAGAGAGGGACAGGGGCCAGCATTTT